The 16 T cell receptor beta chains reported below all come from one sample, sequenced in a study of shared clonotypes between healthy human individuals. Using immunoSEQ multiplex PCR, the repertoire was profiled, and TCRdb retains in-frame clones only, with some absent. This table holds roughly 490,000 clones, roughly 85% found once. Input material: PBMCs. The receptors derive from a woman in her thirties or forties in good health. Some clones in this sample may be carry-over from other donors' samples.

This clone was recorded once. The chain is built from TRBV5-1 and TRBJ1-1; 11 bases map to TRBD1. This CDR3 is built from 14 residues. The V gene's germline CDR1 is SGHRS and CDR2 YFSETQ. Germline trimming cut 4 bases from V and 3 bases from J; bases unmatched to any gene: 2. The CDR3 loop reads CASSKGQGDTEAFF. CDR3 in DNA: TGCGCCAGCAGCAAGGGACAGGGGGACACTGAAGCTTTCTTT.

This clone was seen a handful of times. A read error is possible here, since a much larger clone lies one base away. This chain uses TRBV27 with TRBJ1-2; 8 positions agree with TRBD1. The CDR3 runs 13 residues. The trim removed 6 bases at V and 7 bases at J, leaving 7 bases unmatched. Germline assignment: CDR1 MNHEY and CDR2 SMNVEV (reference sequence). In nucleotides, the CDR3 is TGTGCCAGCAGACAGGGGGTCTGGCGTGGCTACACCTTC. It specifies CASRQGVWRGYTF.

This chain joins TRBV7-6 and TRBJ1-3, with D possibly matching TRBD1 (6 bases). The CDR3 is 14 residues long. Germline V gene sequence: CDR1 SGHVS, CDR2 FNYEAQ. Trimming took off 2 bases at V and 4 bases at J, with 9 bases between the two ends. The CDR3 loop reads CASSLRGDGNTIYF. The DNA of the CDR3 is TGTGCCAGCAGCTTAAGGGGGGACGGAAACACCATATATTTT. Full variable domain (rest looked up from reference TRBV7-6 and TRBJ1-3): GAGVSQSPRYKVTKRGQDVALRCDPISGHVSLYWYRQALGQGPEFLTYFNYEAQQDKSGLPNDRFSAERPEGSISTLTIQRTEQRDSAMYRCASSLRGDGNTIYFGEGSWLTVV.

The chain links TRBV11-3 to TRBJ2-2; 7 nucleotides agree with TRBD1. V gave up 5 bases and J gave up 2 bases; unmatched junction bases: 14. Germline-derived CDR1 and CDR2 are SGHNT and YENEEA. The CDR3 runs 18 residues. The CDR3 DNA is TGTGCCAGCAGCCCGGGACAGTCCCGTGGGATCAACACCGGGGAGCTGTTTTTT. Residues: CASSPGQSRGINTGELFF.

This clone was seen a handful of times. V is TRBV5-1 and J is TRBJ2-5; 15 bases align to TRBD2. V was pared by 3 bases and J by 1 base, with 4 bases of the junction left unmatched. Germline V gene sequence: CDR1 SGHRS, CDR2 YFSETQ. This CDR3 region has 17 residues. The CDR3 DNA sequence: TGCGCCAGCAGCTCAGGGACTAGCGGGAGGCTCCAAGAGACCCAGTACTTC. Translation gives CASSSGTSGRLQETQYF. Complete variable domain (other parts from reference TRBV5-1 and TRBJ2-5): KAGVTQTPRYLIKTRGQQVTLSCSPISGHRSVSWYQQTPGQGLQFLFEYFSETQRNKGNFPGRFSGRQFSNSRSEMNVSTLELGDSALYLCASSSGTSGRLQETQYFGPGTRLLVL.

The CDR3 protein is CASSLQVAGTYEQYF. CDR3 bases: TGCGCCAGCAGCTTGCAGGTGGCAGGGACCTACGAGCAGTACTTC. The V and J genes are TRBV5-1 and TRBJ2-7; TRBD1 is a possible D gene (5 bases). The V end lost 1 base, the J end lost 2 bases, and 13 bases lay between the germline ends. The CDR3 covers 15 residues. Germline V lookup: CDR1 SGHRS, CDR2 YFSETQ.

V gene TRBV29-1 combines with J gene TRBJ2-7; 8 nucleotides match TRBD2. Germline V gives CDR1 SQVTM, CDR2 ANQGSEA. The CDR3 sequence is 14 residues long. V gave up 4 bases and J gave up 2 bases; unmatched junction bases: 7. The CDR3 DNA reads TGCAGCGTTGTGGAGCGGGAGAGCCCCTACGAGCAGTACTTC. Protein sequence: CSVVERESPYEQYF.

The gene calls are TRBV6-1 and TRBJ1-2; 7 nucleotides line up with TRBD1. With 5 bases clipped from V and 6 bases from J, the junction kept 3 bases outside the gene matches. This CDR3 is built from 12 residues. Germline CDR1 is MNHNS and CDR2 is SASEGT. The CDR3 DNA sequence: TGTGCCAGCAGTTCCACAGGGGATGGCTACACCTTC. Amino acids: CASSSTGDGYTF.

CDR3 in amino acids: CASSPRDGNEQFF. CDR3 DNA sequence: TGTGCCAGCAGCCCCCGGGACGGCAATGAGCAGTTCTTC. The chain uses TRBV7-9 and TRBJ2-1; D is tentatively TRBD1 or TRBD2 (5 bases each). Per germline, CDR1 SEHNR and CDR2 FQNEAQ (reference sequence). V dropped 5 bases and J dropped 6 bases, with 11 bases sitting between them. The CDR3 loop spans 13 amino acids.

The chain combines TRBV7-6 with TRBJ1-4; 10 bases align to TRBD1. Germline lookup yields CDR1 SGHVS and CDR2 FNYEAQ. Trimming removed 5 bases from V and 3 bases from J; junction bases left unmatched: 6. The CDR3 totals 16 residues. CDR3 nucleotides: TGTGCCAGCAGCGCTCGACAGGGGGCTGCTAATGAAAAACTGTTTTTT. Amino acid sequence: CASSARQGAANEKLFF. The full variable domain, its missing parts supplied by reference TRBV7-6 and TRBJ1-4, is GAGVSQSPRYKVTKRGQDVALRCDPISGHVSLYWYRQALGQGPEFLTYFNYEAQQDKSGLPNDRFSAERPEGSISTLTIQRTEQRDSAMYRCASSARQGAANEKLFFGSGTQLSVL.

The chain joins TRBV5-5 to TRBJ2-5, with D perhaps TRBD1 (6 bases). V lost 0 bases, J lost 5 bases, and 11 bases lay in between. This CDR3 has 14 residues. Looked up from germline, CDR1 is SGHKS and CDR2 is YYEKEE (reference sequence). CDR3 in DNA: TGTGCCAGCAGCTTGGCTAGCCAGGGGGAGACCCAGTACTTC. Translation gives CASSLASQGETQYF.

The V call is TRBV18, the J call TRBJ2-1, with TRBD1 matching 9 bases. This CDR3 contains 17 residues. Germline CDR1 reads KGHSH; CDR2 reads LQKENI. Trimming at V came to 0 bases and at J to 3 bases, leaving 6 bases not matched to a gene. The DNA for the CDR3 is TGTGCCAGCTCACCACCACAGGGGGCTAGAAGCTACAATGAGCAGTTCTTC. This codes for CASSPPQGARSYNEQFF.

The J gene is TRBJ1-3, the V gene TRBV4-2; D uncertain. The CDR3 length is 13 residues. CDR1 is LGHNA, CDR2 YNFKEQ, per germline. With 1 base removed from V and 5 bases from J, the gap between germline ends came to 6 bases. CDR3 amino acids: CASSQVERNTIYF. The CDR3, as DNA: TGTGCCAGCAGCCAAGTTGAAAGAAACACCATATATTTT.

This clone was counted once. One base away lies a much larger clone, so this may be a sequencing read error. This rearrangement joins TRBV27 to TRBJ2-3; 10 bases align to TRBD2. Germline assignment: CDR1 MNHEY and CDR2 SMNVEV (reference sequence). The trim removed 5 bases at V and 10 bases at J, leaving 12 bases unmatched. CDR3 length equals 15 residues. CDR3 amino acids: CASSPASGSRGAQYF. CDR3 sequence (DNA): TGTGCCAGCAGTCCAGCTAGCGGGAGTCGGGGGGCGCAGTATTTT.

The count of this clone is one. The chain couples TRBV28 to TRBJ2-3; 8 bases line up with TRBD2. This CDR3 has 14 amino acids. Germline V gene sequence: CDR1 MDHEN, CDR2 SYDVKM. The V segment lost 7 bases and the J segment 2 bases; nucleotides outside the gene matches: 5. CDR3 DNA sequence: TGTGCCAGCACCATGGGACTAGTCACAGATACGCAGTATTTT. Translated, it gives CASTMGLVTDTQYF. Full variable domain (remainder filled in from reference TRBV28 and TRBJ2-3): DVKVTQSSRYLVKRTGEKVFLECVQDMDHENMFWYRQDPGLGLRLIYFSYDVKMKEKGDIPEGYSVSREKKERFSLILESASTNQTSMYLCASTMGLVTDTQYFGPGTRLTVL.

Details on this clone: This may stem from a read error, because a much larger clone lies one nucleotide away. Other DNA sequences in the sample encode the same CDR3. The rearrangement uses TRBV9 and TRBJ2-3; D ambiguous. This CDR3 region has 12 residues. V lost 1 base and J 0 bases, leaving 0 bases between the germline ends. Looked up from germline, CDR1 is SGDLS and CDR2 is YYNGEE. The CDR3 reads CASSVSTDTQYF. The CDR3 region has the DNA TGTGCCAGCAGCGTAAGCACAGATACGCAGTATTTT.